The TCR beta chain under discussion was sequenced for a study of technical replicates of blood from a handful of donors. The protocol was immunoSEQ multiplex PCR, while the TCRdb copy is restricted to in-frame clones and leaves out a portion. This repertoire shows approximately 81,000 clones, 90% to 97% found once; its top ten account for roughly 0.4%. The CDR3 loop spans 14 amino acids. Per the germline V gene, CDR1 is SGHAT and CDR2 is FQNNGV. V dropped 6 bases and J dropped 5; count of bases not matched to a gene: 9. The TCR was taken from a human donor in good health. The rearrangement uses TRBV11-2 and TRBJ2-5; 7 positions match TRBD1. Input material: T cells isolated from PBMCs. This CDR3 is CASRTGQSGETQYF. The CDR3 DNA reads as TGTGCCAGCAGAACGGGACAGTCGGGCGAGACCCAGTACTTC. Filled out from reference TRBV11-2 and TRBJ2-5, the complete variable domain reads EAGVAQSPRYKIIEKRQSVAFWCNPISGHATLYWYQQILGQGPKLLIQFQNNGVVDDSQLPKDRFSAERLKGVDSTLKIQPAKLEDSAVYLCASRTGQSGETQYFGPGTRLLVL.